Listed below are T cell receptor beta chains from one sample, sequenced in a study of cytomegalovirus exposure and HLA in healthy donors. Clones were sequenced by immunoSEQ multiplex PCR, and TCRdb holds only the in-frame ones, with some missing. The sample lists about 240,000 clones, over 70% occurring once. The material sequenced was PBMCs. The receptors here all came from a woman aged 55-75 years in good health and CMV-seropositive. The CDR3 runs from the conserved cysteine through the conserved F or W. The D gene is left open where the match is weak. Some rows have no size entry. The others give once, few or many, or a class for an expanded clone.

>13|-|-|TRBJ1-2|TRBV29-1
CSVKGGAGDGYTF
TGCAGCGTTAAGGGTGGGGCAGGGGATGGCTACACCTTC
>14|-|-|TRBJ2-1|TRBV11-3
CASSLLQGGNEQFF
TGTGCCAGCAGCCTATTACAGGGGGGGAATGAGCAGTTCTTC
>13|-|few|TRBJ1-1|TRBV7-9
CASSFLPRPEAFF
TGTGCCAGCAGCTTCCTACCCAGGCCTGAAGCTTTCTTT
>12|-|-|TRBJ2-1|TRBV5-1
CASSPRVNEQFF
TGCGCCAGCAGCCCCAGGGTGAATGAGCAGTTCTTC
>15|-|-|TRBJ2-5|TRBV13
CASSLGAGGKETQYF
TGTGCCAGCAGCTTAGGGGCGGGCGGTAAAGAGACCCAGTACTTC
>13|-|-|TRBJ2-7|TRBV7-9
CSSSFRQGYEQYF
TGTTCCAGCAGCTTCCGGCAGGGGTACGAGCAGTACTTC
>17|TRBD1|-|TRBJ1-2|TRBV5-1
CASSDDPDRGRVYGYTF
TGCGCCAGCAGCGACGACCCGGACAGGGGGCGCGTCTATGGCTACACCTTC
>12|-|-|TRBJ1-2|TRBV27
CASLGVRDGYTF
TGTGCCAGTTTAGGGGTAAGGGATGGCTACACCTTC
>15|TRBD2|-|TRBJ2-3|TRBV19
CASSIRPSGRDTQYF
TGTGCCAGTAGTATACGTCCTAGCGGGAGGGATACGCAGTATTTT
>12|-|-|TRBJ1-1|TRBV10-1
CASSSWNTEAFF
TGCGCCAGCAGTTCTTGGAACACTGAAGCTTTCTTT
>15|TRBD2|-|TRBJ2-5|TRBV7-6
CASSRLAGVPETQYF
TGTGCCAGCAGCCGACTAGCGGGAGTTCCAGAGACCCAGTACTTC
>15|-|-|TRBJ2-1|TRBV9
CASSVGASADNEQFF
TGTGCCAGCAGCGTAGGGGCTAGCGCTGACAATGAGCAGTTCTTC
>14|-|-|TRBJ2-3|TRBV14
CASSGVRLADTQYF
TGTGCCAGCAGCGGAGTCCGGTTGGCGGATACGCAGTATTTT
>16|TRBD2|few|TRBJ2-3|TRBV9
CASSPGGRAGSDTQYF
TGTGCCAGCAGCCCCGGCGGGAGGGCCGGATCAGATACGCAGTATTTT
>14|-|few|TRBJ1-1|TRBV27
CASSDPRTRLEAFF
TGTGCCAGCAGTGATCCGAGGACACGTCTTGAAGCTTTCTTT
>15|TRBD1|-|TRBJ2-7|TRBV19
CASSTGTGVSYEQYF
TGTGCCAGTAGTACCGGGACAGGGGTCTCCTACGAGCAGTACTTC
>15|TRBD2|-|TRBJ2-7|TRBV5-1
CASSPRTSGNYEQYF
TGCGCCAGCAGCCCCCGGACTAGCGGGAACTACGAGCAGTACTTC
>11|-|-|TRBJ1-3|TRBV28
CASSFKNTIYF
TGTGCCAGCAGTTTTAAAAACACCATATATTTT
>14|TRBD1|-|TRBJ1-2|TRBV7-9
CASRLTTGERGYTF
TGTGCCAGCAGACTTACCACAGGGGAGCGTGGCTACACCTTC
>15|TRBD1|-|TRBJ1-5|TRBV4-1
CASSPDRGIDQPQHF
TGCGCCAGCAGCCCGGACAGGGGAATAGATCAGCCCCAGCATTTT
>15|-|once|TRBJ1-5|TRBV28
CASSLRRDTYQPQHF
TGTGCCAGCAGTTTAAGACGCGACACCTATCAGCCCCAGCATTTT
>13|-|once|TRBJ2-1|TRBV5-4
CASSGDSYNEQFF
TGTGCCAGCAGCGGCGACAGCTACAATGAGCAGTTCTTC
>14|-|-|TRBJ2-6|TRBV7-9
CASSLYSGANVLTF
TGTGCCAGCAGCCTCTACTCTGGGGCCAACGTCCTGACTTTC
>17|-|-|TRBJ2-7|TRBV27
CASSFVAGARRSYEQYF
TGTGCCAGCAGTTTTGTGGCTGGGGCCAGGCGTTCCTACGAGCAGTACTTC
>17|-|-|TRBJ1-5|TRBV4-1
CASSQGLGAGRRDTQHF
TGCGCCAGCAGCCAAGGTTTAGGAGCGGGAAGGAGGGATACGCAGCATTTT
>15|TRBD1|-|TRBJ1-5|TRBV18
CASSPGTGSNQPQHF
TGTGCCAGCTCACCGGGGACAGGGAGCAATCAGCCCCAGCATTTT
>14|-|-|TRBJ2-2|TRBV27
CASSFLAITGELFF
TGTGCCAGCAGTTTCTTAGCGATCACCGGGGAGCTGTTTTTT
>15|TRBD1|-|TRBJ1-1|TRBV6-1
CASNVGGQGFAEAFF
TGTGCCAGCAACGTTGGAGGACAGGGTTTCGCTGAAGCTTTCTTT
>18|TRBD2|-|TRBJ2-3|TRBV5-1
CASSPGTSGRWRTDTQYF
TGCGCCAGCAGCCCCGGGACTAGCGGGAGGTGGAGGACAGATACGCAGTATTTT
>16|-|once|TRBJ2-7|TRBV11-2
CASSLRRSGVSYEQYF
TGTGCCAGCAGCTTAAGGAGGAGCGGAGTCTCCTACGAGCAGTACTTC
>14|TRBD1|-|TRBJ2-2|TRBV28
CASSRQGRNGELFF
TGTGCCAGCAGCCGACAGGGTCGTAACGGGGAGCTGTTTTTT
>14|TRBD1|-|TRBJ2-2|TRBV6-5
CARRDRVDTGELFF
TGTGCCAGGCGGGACAGGGTGGACACCGGGGAGCTGTTTTTT
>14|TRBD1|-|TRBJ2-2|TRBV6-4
CASSEDRGAGELFF
TGTGCCAGCAGTGAAGACAGGGGGGCCGGGGAGCTGTTTTTT
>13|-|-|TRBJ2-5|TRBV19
CASSIMTGETQYF
TGTGCCAGTAGTATCATGACGGGAGAGACCCAGTACTTC
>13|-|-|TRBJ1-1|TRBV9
CASNSGVNTEAFF
TGTGCCAGCAACTCGGGGGTGAACACTGAAGCTTTCTTT
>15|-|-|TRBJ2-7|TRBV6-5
CASSYSRGKTYEQYF
TGTGCCAGCAGTTACTCCAGGGGAAAGACCTACGAGCAGTACTTC
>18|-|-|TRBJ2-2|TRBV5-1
CASRAGEGYEINTGELFF
TGCGCCAGCAGGGCAGGGGAGGGCTACGAGATCAACACCGGGGAGCTGTTTTTT
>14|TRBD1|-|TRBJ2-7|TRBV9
CASSVTGETYEQYF
TGTGCCAGCAGCGTAACAGGGGAGACCTACGAGCAGTACTTC
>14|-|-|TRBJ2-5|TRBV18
CASSPPLLDMTQYF
TGTGCCAGCTCACCACCCCTCTTGGACATGACCCAGTACTTC
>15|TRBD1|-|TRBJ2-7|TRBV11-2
CASSFPATGTYEQYF
TGTGCCAGCAGCTTTCCCGCGACAGGGACCTACGAGCAGTACTTC
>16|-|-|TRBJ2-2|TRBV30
CAWSVQLASNTGELFF
TGTGCCTGGAGTGTACAGCTAGCCTCGAACACCGGGGAGCTGTTTTTT
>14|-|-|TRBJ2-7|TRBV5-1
CASSFSGTPYEQYF
TGCGCCAGCAGCTTCTCCGGGACTCCCTACGAGCAGTACTTC
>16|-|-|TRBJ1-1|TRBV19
CASSKRQALMNTEAFF
TGTGCCAGTAGTAAGAGACAGGCCTTAATGAACACTGAAGCTTTCTTT
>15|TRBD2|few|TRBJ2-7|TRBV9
CASSFGTSPTYEQYF
TGTGCCAGCAGCTTCGGGACTAGCCCCACCTACGAGCAGTACTTC
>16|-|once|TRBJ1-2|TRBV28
CASRGPTGMGTYGYTF
TGTGCCAGCAGGGGACCCACAGGGATGGGGACCTATGGCTACACCTTC
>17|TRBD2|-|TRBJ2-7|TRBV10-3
CAISESLSGTSAYEQYF
TGTGCCATCAGTGAGTCACTCTCCGGGACTAGCGCCTACGAGCAGTACTTC
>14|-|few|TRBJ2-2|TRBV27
CASSSPLSSGELFF
TGTGCCAGCAGTTCCCCTCTAAGTTCCGGGGAGCTGTTTTTT
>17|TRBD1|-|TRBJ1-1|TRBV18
CASSPVQGARGFTEAFF
TGTGCCAGCTCACCGGTACAGGGGGCGCGGGGTTTCACTGAAGCTTTCTTT
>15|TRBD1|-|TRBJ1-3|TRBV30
CAWEGQTFSGNTIYF
TGTGCCTGGGAGGGACAGACTTTCTCTGGAAACACCATATATTTT
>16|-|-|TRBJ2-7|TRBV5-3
CARSSPLLYDIYEQYF
TGTGCCAGAAGCTCTCCCTTACTGTATGACATCTACGAGCAGTACTTC
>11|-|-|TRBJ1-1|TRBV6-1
CASSGRAEAFF
TGTGCCAGCAGTGGCAGGGCTGAAGCTTTCTTT
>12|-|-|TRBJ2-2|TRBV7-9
CASSSSTGELFF
TGTGCCAGCAGCTCTTCTACCGGGGAGCTGTTTTTT
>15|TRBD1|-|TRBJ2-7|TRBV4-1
CASSQPRDRDYEQYF
TGCGCCAGCAGCCAACCCCGGGACAGAGATTACGAGCAGTACTTC
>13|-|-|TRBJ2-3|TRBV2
CASSQEGMGTQYF
TGTGCCAGCAGCCAGGAGGGTATGGGTACGCAGTATTTT
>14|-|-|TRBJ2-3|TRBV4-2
CASSPRTGADTQYF
TGTGCCAGCAGCCCCCGCACCGGGGCAGATACGCAGTATTTT
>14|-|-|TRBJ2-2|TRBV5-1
CASSLGQNTGELFF
TGCGCCAGCAGCTTGGGGCAGAACACCGGGGAGCTGTTTTTT
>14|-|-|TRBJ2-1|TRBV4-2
CASSQDRQGDEQFF
TGTGCCAGCAGCCAAGATAGGCAGGGCGATGAGCAGTTCTTC
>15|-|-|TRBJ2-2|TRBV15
CATSRGHTNTGELFF
TGTGCCACCAGCAGAGGACATACGAACACCGGGGAGCTGTTTTTT